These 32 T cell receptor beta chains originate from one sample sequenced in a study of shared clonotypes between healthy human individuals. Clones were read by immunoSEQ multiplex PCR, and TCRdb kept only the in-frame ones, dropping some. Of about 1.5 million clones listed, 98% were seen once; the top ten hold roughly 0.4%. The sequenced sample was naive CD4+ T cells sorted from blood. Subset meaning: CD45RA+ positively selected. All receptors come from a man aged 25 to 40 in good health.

The CDR3 is CASSLNRATGGEQYF. CDR3 in DNA: TGTGCCAGCAGCTTAAATCGGGCTACGGGAGGAGAGCAGTACTTC. This chain uses TRBV7-9 with TRBJ2-7; 7 bases align to TRBD2. The germline gives CDR1 SEHNR, CDR2 FQNEAQ (reference sequence). The CDR3 has 15 amino acids. Trimming cost V 2 bases and J 7 bases; bases outside gene matches: 11.

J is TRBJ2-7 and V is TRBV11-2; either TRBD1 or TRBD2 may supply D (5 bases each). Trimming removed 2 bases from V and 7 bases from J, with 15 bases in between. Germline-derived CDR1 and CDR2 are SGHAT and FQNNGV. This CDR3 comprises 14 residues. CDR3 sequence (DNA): TGTGCCAGCAGCTTACTAGCAGGGACGGGTGAGCAGTACTTC. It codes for CASSLLAGTGEQYF.

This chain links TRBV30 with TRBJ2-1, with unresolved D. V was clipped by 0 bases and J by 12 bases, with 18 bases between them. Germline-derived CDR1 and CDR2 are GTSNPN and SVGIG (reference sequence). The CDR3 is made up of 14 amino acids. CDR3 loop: CAWSVNFFGLGQFF. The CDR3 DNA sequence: TGTGCCTGGAGTGTAAACTTCTTCGGGTTGGGGCAGTTCTTC.

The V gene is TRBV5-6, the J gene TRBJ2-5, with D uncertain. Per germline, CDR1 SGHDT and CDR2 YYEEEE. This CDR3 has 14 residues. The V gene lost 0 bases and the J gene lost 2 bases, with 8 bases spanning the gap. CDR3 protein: CASSLGRRQETQYF. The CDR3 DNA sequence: TGTGCCAGCAGCTTGGGACGCAGACAAGAGACCCAGTACTTC.

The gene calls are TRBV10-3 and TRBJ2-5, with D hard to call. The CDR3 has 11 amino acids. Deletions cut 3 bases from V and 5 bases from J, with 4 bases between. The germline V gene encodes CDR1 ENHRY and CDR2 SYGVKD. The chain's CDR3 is CAISDSETQYF. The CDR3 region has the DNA TGTGCCATCAGTGATTCGGAGACCCAGTACTTC.

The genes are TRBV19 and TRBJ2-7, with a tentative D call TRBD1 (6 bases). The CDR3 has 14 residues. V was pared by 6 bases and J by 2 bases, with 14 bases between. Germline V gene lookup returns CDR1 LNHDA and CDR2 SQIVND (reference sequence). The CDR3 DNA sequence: TGTGCCAGTAGCCAACAGGGTTTCGCCTACGAGCAGTACTTC. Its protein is CASSQQGFAYEQYF. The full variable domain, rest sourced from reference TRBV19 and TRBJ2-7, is DGGITQSPKYLFRKEGQNVTLSCEQNLNHDAMYWYRQDPGQGLRLIYYSQIVNDFQKGDIAEGYSVSREKKESFPLTVTSAQKNPTAFYLCASSQQGFAYEQYFGPGTRLTVT.

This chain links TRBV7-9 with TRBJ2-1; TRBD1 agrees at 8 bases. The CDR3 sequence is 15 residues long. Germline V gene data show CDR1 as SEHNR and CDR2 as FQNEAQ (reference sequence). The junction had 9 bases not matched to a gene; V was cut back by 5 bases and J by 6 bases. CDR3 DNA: TGTGCCAGCAGCCAACCGACAGGGGATGTCAATGAGCAGTTCTTC. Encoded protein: CASSQPTGDVNEQFF.

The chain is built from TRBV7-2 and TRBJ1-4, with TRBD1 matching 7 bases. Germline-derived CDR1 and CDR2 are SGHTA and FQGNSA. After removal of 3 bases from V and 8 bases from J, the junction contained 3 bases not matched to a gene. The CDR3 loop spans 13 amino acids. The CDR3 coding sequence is TGTGCCAGCAGCTTGGGACAGTCAGAAAAACTGTTTTTT. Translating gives CASSLGQSEKLFF.

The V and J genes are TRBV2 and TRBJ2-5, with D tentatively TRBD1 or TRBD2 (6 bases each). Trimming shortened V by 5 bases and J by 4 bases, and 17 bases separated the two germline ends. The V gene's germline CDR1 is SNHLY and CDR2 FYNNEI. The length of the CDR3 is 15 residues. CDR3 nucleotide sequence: TGTGCCAGCAGTATAGGTCGGGGGCGCAGAGAGACCCAGTACTTC. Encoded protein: CASSIGRGRRETQYF.

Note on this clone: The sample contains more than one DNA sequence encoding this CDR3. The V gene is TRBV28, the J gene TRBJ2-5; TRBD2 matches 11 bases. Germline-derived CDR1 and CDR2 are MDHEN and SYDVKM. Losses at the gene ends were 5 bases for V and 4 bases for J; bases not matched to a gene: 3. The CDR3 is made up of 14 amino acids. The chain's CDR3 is CASSLAGGRETQYF. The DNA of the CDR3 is TGTGCCAGCAGTCTAGCGGGAGGACGAGAGACCCAGTACTTC.

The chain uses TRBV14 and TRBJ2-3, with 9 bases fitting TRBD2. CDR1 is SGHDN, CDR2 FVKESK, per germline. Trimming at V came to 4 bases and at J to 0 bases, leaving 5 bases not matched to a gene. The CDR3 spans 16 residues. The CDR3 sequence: CASSRRLAASTDTQYF. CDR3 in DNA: TGTGCCAGCAGCCGTCGACTAGCGGCTAGCACAGATACGCAGTATTTT.

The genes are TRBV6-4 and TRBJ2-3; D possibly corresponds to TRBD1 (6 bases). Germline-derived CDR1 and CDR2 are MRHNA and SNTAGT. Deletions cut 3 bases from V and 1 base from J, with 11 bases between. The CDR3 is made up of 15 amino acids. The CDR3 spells CASSERGQGTDTQYF. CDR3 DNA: TGTGCCAGCAGTGAAAGGGGACAAGGCACAGATACGCAGTATTTT.

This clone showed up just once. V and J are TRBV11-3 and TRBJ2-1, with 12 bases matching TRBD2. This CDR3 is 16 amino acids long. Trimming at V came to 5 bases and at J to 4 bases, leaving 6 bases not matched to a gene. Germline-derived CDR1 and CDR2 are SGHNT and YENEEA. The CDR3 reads CASSQTSGSIYNEQFF. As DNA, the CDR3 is TGTGCCAGCAGCCAGACTAGCGGGAGTATTTACAATGAGCAGTTCTTC.

DNA for the CDR3: TGTGCCAGCTCCCCTACTCAGGAATCGGGAAACACCATATATTTT. Translating it yields CASSPTQESGNTIYF. V gene TRBV18 combines with J gene TRBJ1-3; D is uncertain. The CDR3 covers 15 residues. Trimming stripped 6 bases from V and 4 bases from J, with 16 bases between. Per germline, CDR1 KGHSH and CDR2 LQKENI.

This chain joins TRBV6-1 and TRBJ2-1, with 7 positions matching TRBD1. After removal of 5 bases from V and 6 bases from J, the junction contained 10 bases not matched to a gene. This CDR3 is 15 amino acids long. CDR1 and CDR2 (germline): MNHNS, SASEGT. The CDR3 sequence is CASSPRQGVSNEQFF. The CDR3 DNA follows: TGTGCCAGCAGTCCCAGACAGGGAGTGAGCAATGAGCAGTTCTTC.

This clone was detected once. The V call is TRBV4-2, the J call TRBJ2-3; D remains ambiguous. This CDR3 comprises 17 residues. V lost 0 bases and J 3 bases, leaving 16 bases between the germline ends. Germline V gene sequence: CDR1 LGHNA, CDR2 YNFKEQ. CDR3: CASSQDQLAGGTDTQYF. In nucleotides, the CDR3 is TGTGCCAGCAGCCAAGATCAGCTGGCTGGTGGAACAGATACGCAGTATTTT.

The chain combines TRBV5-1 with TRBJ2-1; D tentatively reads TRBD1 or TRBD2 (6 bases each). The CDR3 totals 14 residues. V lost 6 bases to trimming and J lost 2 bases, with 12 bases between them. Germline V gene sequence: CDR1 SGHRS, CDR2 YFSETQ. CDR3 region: CASTGRDTYNEQFF. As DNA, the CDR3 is TGCGCCAGCACAGGGCGGGACACCTACAATGAGCAGTTCTTC.

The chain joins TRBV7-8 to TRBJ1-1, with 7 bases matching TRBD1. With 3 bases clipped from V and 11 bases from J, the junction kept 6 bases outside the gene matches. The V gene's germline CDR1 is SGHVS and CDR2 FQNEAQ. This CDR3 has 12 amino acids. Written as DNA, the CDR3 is TGTGCCAGCAGCTTTTTGACAGGGAGGGCTTTCTTT. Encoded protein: CASSFLTGRAFF.

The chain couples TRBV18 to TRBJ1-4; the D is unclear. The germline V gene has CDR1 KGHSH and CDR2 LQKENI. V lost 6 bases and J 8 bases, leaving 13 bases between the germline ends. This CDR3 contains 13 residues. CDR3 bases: TGTGCCAGCTCGTCGACTAGGGAGGAAAAACTGTTTTTT. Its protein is CASSSTREEKLFF.

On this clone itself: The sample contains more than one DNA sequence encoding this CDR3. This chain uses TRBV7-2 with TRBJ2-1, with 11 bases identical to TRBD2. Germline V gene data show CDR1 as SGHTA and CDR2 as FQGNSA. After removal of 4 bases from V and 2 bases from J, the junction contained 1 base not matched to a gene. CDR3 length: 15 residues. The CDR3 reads CASSSGLAAYNEQFF. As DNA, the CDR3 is TGTGCCAGCAGCTCGGGACTAGCGGCCTACAATGAGCAGTTCTTC. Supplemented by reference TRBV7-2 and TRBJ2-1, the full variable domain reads GAGVSQSPSNKVTEKGKDVELRCDPISGHTALYWYRQSLGQGLEFLIYFQGNSAPDKSGLPSDRFSAERTGGSVSTLTIQRTQQEDSAVYLCASSSGLAAYNEQFFGPGTRLTVL.

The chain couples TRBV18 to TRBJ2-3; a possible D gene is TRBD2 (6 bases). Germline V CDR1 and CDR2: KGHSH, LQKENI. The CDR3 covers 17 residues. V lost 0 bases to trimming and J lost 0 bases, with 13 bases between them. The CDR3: CASSPPGGRSSTDTQYF. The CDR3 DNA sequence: TGTGCCAGCTCACCACCGGGAGGACGTTCCAGCACAGATACGCAGTATTTT.

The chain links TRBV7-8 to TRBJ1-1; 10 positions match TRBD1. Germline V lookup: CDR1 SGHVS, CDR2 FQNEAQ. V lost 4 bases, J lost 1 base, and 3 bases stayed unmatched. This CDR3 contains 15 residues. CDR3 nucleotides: TGTGCCAGCAGCTCGGGACAGGGGCCGAACACTGAAGCTTTCTTT. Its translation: CASSSGQGPNTEAFF.

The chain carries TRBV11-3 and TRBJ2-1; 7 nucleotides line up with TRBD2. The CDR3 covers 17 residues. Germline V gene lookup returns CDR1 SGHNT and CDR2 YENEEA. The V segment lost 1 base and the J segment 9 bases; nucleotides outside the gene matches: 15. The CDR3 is CASSLVSRAGVRPEQFF. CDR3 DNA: TGTGCCAGCAGCTTAGTAAGTCGGGCGGGAGTGCGCCCTGAGCAGTTCTTC.

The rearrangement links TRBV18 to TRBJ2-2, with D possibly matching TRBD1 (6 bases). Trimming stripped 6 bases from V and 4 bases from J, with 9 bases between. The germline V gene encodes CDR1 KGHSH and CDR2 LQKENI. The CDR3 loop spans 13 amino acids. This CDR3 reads CASSTRGTGELFF. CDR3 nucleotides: TGTGCCAGCTCCACCAGGGGCACCGGGGAGCTGTTTTTT.

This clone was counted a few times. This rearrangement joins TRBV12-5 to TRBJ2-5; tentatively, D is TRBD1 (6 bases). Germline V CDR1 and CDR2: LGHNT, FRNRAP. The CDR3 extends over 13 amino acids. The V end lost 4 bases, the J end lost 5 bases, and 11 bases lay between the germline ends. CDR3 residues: CASGYTGWETQYF. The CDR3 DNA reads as TGTGCTAGTGGTTACACAGGGTGGGAGACCCAGTACTTC. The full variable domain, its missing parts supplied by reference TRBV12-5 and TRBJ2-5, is DARVTQTPRHKVTEMGQEVTMRCQPILGHNTVFWYRQTMMQGLELLAYFRNRAPLDDSGMPKDRFSAEMPDATLATLKIQPSEPRDSAVYFCASGYTGWETQYFGPGTRLLVL.

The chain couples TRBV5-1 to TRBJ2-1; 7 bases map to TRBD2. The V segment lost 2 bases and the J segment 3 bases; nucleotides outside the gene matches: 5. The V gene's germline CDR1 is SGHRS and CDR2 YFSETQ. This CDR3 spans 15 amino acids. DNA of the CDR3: TGCGCCAGCAGCTTTGGACTAGGGGACTACAATGAGCAGTTCTTC. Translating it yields CASSFGLGDYNEQFF.

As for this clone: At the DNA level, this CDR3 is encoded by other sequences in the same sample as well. The CDR3 reads CASSYSGRSYEQYF. The CDR3 DNA is TGTGCCAGCAGTTACTCCGGCCGATCCTACGAGCAGTACTTC. The chain joins TRBV6-5 to TRBJ2-7, with D uncertain. Trimming shortened V by 0 bases and J by 1 base, and 7 bases separated the two germline ends. From germline, CDR1 is MNHEY and CDR2 SVGAGI. The CDR3 has 14 amino acids.

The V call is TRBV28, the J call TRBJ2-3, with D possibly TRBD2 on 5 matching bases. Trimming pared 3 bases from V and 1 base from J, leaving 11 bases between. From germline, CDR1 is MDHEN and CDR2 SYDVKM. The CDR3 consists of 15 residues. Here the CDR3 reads CASSFPEEGTDTQYF. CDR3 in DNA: TGTGCCAGCAGTTTCCCCGAGGAGGGCACAGATACGCAGTATTTT.

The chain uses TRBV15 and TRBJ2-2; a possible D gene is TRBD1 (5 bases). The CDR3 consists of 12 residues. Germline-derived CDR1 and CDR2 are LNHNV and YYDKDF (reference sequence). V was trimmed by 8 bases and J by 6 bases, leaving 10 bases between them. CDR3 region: CATLAGPGELFF. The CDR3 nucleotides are TGTGCCACCCTCGCAGGGCCCGGGGAGCTGTTTTTT.

The CDR3: CASSLARIGTQETQYF. The CDR3 coding sequence is TGCGCCAGCAGCTTGGCCCGGATCGGCACTCAAGAGACCCAGTACTTC. This chain links TRBV5-1 with TRBJ2-5; D gene unclear. V was shortened by 0 bases and J by 2 bases, with 14 bases between the two germline ends. There are 16 residues in the CDR3. Germline V lookup: CDR1 SGHRS, CDR2 YFSETQ.

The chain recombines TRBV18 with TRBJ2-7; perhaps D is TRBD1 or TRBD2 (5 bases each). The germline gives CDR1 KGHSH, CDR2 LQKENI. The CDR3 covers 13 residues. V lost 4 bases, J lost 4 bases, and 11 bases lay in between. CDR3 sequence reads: CASSLRDGYEQYF. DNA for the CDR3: TGTGCCAGCTCACTTCGGGACGGATACGAGCAGTACTTC.

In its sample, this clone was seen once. As DNA, the CDR3 is TGTGCCAGCAGTCCAGCTTCAGGGCCTTACAATGAGCAGTTCTTC. Its translation: CASSPASGPYNEQFF. This chain joins TRBV28 and TRBJ2-1, with D perhaps TRBD1 (5 bases). This CDR3 is 15 amino acids long. Trimming removed 5 bases at V and 4 bases at J, with 15 bases between. Germline V lookup: CDR1 MDHEN, CDR2 SYDVKM.